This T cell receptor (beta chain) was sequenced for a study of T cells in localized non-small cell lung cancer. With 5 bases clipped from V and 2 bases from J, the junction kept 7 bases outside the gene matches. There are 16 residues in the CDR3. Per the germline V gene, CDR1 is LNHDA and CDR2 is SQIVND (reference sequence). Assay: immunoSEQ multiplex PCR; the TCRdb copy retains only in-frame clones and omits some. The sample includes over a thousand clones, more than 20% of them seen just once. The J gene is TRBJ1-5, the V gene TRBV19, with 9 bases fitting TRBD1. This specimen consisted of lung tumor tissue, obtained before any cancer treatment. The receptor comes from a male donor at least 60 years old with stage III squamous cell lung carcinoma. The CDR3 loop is CASSAPDRGRNQPQHF. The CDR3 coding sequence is TGTGCCAGTAGTGCCCCGGACAGGGGTCGCAATCAGCCCCAGCATTTT.